This T cell receptor (beta chain) was identified in a study of technical replicates of blood from four donors. CDR3 length: 15 residues. V was pared by 6 bases and J by 0 bases, with 14 bases between. Germline values: CDR1 MNHEY, CDR2 SVGAGI. The protocol was immunoSEQ multiplex PCR, while the TCRdb copy is restricted to in-frame clones and leaves out a portion. The sample has 90,000 to 100,000 clones; approximately 95% are singletons. The receptor was isolated from a human donor in good health. The genes are TRBV6-5 and TRBJ1-2; D may be TRBD1 (6 bases). Sequenced: T cells isolated from PBMCs. The CDR3 region is CASSLIQGTNYGYTF. The DNA of the CDR3 is TGTGCCAGCAGCTTAATACAGGGAACTAACTATGGCTACACCTTC.